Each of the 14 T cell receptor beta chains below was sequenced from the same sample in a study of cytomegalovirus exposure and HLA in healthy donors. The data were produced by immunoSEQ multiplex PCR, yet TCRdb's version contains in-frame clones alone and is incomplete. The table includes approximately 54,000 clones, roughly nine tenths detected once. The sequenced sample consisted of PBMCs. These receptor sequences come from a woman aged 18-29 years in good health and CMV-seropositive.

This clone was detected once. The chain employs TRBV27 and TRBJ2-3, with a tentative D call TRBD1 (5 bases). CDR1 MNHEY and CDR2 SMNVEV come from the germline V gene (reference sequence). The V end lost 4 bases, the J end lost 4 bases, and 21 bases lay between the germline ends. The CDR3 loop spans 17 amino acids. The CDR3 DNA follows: TGTGCCAGCAGTTCGTTAGGACATGATTCCATCTCAGATACGCAGTATTTT. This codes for CASSSLGHDSISDTQYF.

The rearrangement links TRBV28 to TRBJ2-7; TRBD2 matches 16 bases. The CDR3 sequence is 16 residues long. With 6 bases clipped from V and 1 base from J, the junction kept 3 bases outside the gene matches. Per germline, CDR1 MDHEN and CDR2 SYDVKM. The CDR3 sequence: CASRGLAGGFSYEQYF. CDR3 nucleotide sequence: TGTGCCAGCAGGGGACTAGCGGGGGGGTTTTCCTACGAGCAGTACTTC. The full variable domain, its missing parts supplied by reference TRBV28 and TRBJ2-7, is DVKVTQSSRYLVKRTGEKVFLECVQDMDHENMFWYRQDPGLGLRLIYFSYDVKMKEKGDIPEGYSVSREKKERFSLILESASTNQTSMYLCASRGLAGGFSYEQYFGPGTRLTVT.

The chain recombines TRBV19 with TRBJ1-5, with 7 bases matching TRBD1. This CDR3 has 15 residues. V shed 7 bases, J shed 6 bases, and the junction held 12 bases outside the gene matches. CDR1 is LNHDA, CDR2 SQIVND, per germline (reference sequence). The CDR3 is CASTFAKGAAQPQHF. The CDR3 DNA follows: TGTGCCAGTACCTTCGCGAAGGGGGCAGCTCAGCCCCAGCATTTT.

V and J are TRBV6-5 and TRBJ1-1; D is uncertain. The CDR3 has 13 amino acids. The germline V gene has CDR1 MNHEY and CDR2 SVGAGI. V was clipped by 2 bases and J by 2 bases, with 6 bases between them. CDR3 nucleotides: TGTGCCAGCAGTTACGCAGGAAACACTGAAGCTTTCTTT. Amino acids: CASSYAGNTEAFF.

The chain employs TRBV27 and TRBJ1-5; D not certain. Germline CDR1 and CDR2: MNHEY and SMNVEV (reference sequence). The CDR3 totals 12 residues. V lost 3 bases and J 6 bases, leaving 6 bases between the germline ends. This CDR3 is CASSFRGQPQHF. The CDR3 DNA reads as TGTGCCAGCAGTTTCCGGGGTCAGCCCCAGCATTTT.

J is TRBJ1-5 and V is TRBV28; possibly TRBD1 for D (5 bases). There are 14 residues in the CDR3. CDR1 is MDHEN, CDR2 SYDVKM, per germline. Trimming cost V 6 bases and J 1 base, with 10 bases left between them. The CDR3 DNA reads TGTGCCAGCAGAGAACAGGACAGCAATCAGCCCCAGCATTTT. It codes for CASREQDSNQPQHF.

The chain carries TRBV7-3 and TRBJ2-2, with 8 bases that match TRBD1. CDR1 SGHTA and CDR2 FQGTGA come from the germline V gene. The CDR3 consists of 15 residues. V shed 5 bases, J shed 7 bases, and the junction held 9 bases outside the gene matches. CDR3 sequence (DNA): TGTGCCAGCAGCCCGCAGGGGGCGCAAGGCGGGGAGCTGTTTTTT. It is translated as CASSPQGAQGGELFF.

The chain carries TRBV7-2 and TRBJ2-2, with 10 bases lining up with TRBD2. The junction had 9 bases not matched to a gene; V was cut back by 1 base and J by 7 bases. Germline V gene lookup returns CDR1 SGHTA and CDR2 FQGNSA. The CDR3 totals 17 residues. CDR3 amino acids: CASSLVPSGGSHGELFF. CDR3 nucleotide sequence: TGTGCCAGCAGCTTAGTGCCTAGCGGGGGATCTCACGGGGAGCTGTTTTTT.

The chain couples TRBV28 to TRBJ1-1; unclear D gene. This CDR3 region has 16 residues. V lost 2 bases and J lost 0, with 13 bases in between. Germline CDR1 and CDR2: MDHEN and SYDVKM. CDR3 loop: CASSLPLVAVNTEAFF. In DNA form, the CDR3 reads TGTGCCAGCAGTTTACCCCTGGTGGCGGTGAACACTGAAGCTTTCTTT.

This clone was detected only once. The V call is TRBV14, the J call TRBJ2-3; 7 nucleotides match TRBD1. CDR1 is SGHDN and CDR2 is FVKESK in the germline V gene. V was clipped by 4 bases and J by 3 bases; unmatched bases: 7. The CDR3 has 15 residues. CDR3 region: CASSPPGQLTDTQYF. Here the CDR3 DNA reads TGTGCCAGCAGCCCACCGGGACAGTTAACAGATACGCAGTATTTT. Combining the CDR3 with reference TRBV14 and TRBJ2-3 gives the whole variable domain EAGVTQFPSHSVIEKGQTVTLRCDPISGHDNLYWYRRVMGKEIKFLLHFVKESKQDESGMPNNRFLAERTGGTYSTLKVQPAELEDSGVYFCASSPPGQLTDTQYFGPGTRLTVL.

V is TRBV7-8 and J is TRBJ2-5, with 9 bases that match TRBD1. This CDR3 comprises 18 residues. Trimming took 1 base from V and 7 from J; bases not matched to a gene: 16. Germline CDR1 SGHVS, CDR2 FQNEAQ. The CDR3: CASSLVGAWTGAGGTQYF. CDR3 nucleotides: TGTGCCAGCAGCTTAGTCGGTGCTTGGACAGGGGCTGGTGGGACCCAGTACTTC. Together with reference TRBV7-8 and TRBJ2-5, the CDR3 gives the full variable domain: GAGVSQSPRYKVAKRGQDVALRCDPISGHVSLFWYQQALGQGPEFLTYFQNEAQLDKSGLPSDRFFAERPEGSVSTLKIQRTQQEDSAVYLCASSLVGAWTGAGGTQYFGPGTRLLVL.

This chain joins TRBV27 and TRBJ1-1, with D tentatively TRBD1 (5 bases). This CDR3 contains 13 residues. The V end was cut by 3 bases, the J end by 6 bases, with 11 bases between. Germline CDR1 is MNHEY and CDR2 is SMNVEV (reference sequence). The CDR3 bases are TGTGCCAGCAGTTTGGTAGGGGTCCCTGAAGCTTTCTTT. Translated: CASSLVGVPEAFF.

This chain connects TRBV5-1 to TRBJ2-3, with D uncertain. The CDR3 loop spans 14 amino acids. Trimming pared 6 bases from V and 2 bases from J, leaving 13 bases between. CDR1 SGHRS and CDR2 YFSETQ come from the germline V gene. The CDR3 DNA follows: TGCGCCAGCACCCAGGATTTTAACACAGATACGCAGTATTTT. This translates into CASTQDFNTDTQYF.

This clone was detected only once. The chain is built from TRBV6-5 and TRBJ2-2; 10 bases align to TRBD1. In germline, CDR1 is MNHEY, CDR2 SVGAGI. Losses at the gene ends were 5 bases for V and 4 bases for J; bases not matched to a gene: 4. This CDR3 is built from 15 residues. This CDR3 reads CASSQTGGVTGELFF. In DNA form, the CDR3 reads TGTGCCAGCAGTCAGACAGGGGGCGTCACCGGGGAGCTGTTTTTT.